The 32 T cell receptor beta chains listed next were all sequenced from one sample in a study of T cells in Graves' hyperthyroidism and ophthalmopathy. Regions amplified from RNA transcripts were the TCR beta CDR3 regions. Using the HTBI primer set, a first-round RT-PCR was run on the TCR CDR3. MiXCR was run by TCRdb on the multiplex PCR reads, yielding one entry per CDR3 protein. Here the sample spans roughly 520,000 distinct CDR3 sequences, 24% being singletons. Sequencing used blood. These receptors came from a woman aged 30 to 39 with Graves' ophthalmopathy.

This clonotype was counted a few times. The chain recombines TRBV20-1 with TRBJ2-7, with D perhaps TRBD2 (5 bases). The CDR3 runs to 13 residues. The V end lost 1 base, the J end lost 6 bases, and 13 bases lay between the germline ends. Germline V gene lookup returns CDR1 DFQATT and CDR2 SNEGSKA (reference sequence). The CDR3 sequence is CSARVTGNPEQYF. The CDR3 coding sequence is TGCAGTGCTAGAGTAACGGGAAATCCCGAGCAGTACTTC.

This clonotype showed up just a few times. This chain links TRBV4-1 with TRBJ2-7; 10 positions agree with TRBD1. Germline CDR1 reads MGHRA; CDR2 reads YSYEKL. The CDR3 has 19 amino acids. V lost 0 bases to trimming and J lost 1 base; unmatched junction nucleotides: 12. The CDR3 spells CASSQDRVMGQGMSYEQYF. The CDR3 DNA reads TGCGCCAGCAGCCAAGATAGGGTTATGGGACAGGGGATGTCCTACGAGCAGTACTTC.

The chain has TRBV20-1 and TRBJ1-3, with a possible D match to TRBD1 (5 bases). Trimming stripped 1 base from V and 0 bases from J, with 13 bases between. This CDR3 region has 16 residues. From germline, CDR1 is DFQATT and CDR2 SNEGSKA (reference sequence). CDR3 sequence: CSARVEGSPSGNTIYF. DNA for the CDR3: TGCAGTGCTAGAGTCGAGGGGAGTCCCTCTGGAAACACCATATATTTT.

The sample holds a few counts of this clonotype. The chain couples TRBV20-1 to TRBJ2-2; 8 bases fit TRBD2. This CDR3 spans 11 amino acids. Germline values: CDR1 DFQATT, CDR2 SNEGSKA (reference sequence). V gave up 6 bases and J gave up 6 bases; unmatched junction bases: 0. This CDR3 reads CSAGGAGELFF. The CDR3 DNA reads TGCAGTGCCGGGGGGGCCGGGGAGCTGTTTTTT.

This clonotype was seen at least ten times. The chain has TRBV28 and TRBJ2-7, with TRBD2 identical over 9 bases. The CDR3 consists of 13 residues. Trimming took 5 bases from V and 4 from J; bases not matched to a gene: 3. Germline lookup yields CDR1 MDHEN and CDR2 SYDVKM. Here the CDR3 reads CASSLAGRYEQYF. CDR3 nucleotides: TGTGCCAGCAGTCTAGCGGGAAGATACGAGCAGTACTTC.

This clonotype appeared many times. The chain is built from TRBV19 and TRBJ1-1; tentatively, D is TRBD1 (6 bases). The CDR3 totals 13 residues. V lost 8 bases and J lost 2, with 12 bases in between. Germline CDR1 and CDR2: LNHDA and SQIVND (reference sequence). The CDR3 spells CASGGPRNTEAFF. CDR3 sequence (DNA): TGTGCCAGTGGGGGCCCCCGCAACACTGAAGCTTTCTTT.

At least ten counts were recorded for this clonotype. The CDR3 nucleotides read TGTGCCAGCAGCTTAAGTCGAGGGAATCAGCCCCAGCATTTT. Its translation is CASSLSRGNQPQHF. The genes are TRBV7-2 and TRBJ1-5; D gene ambiguous. V was clipped by 2 bases and J by 4 bases, with 9 bases between them. Germline CDR1 and CDR2: SGHTA and FQGNSA. This CDR3 contains 14 residues. The full variable domain, its missing parts supplied by reference TRBV7-2 and TRBJ1-5, is GAGVSQSPSNKVTEKGKDVELRCDPISGHTALYWYRQSLGQGLEFLIYFQGNSAPDKSGLPSDRFSAERTGGSVSTLTIQRTQQEDSAVYLCASSLSRGNQPQHFGDGTRLSIL.

There are a few counts of this clonotype. The chain carries TRBV5-1 and TRBJ1-2; 7 nucleotides line up with TRBD1. V lost 1 base, J lost 8 bases, and 8 bases stayed unmatched. From germline, CDR1 is SGHRS and CDR2 YFSETQ. The CDR3 is made up of 14 amino acids. CDR3 nucleotides: TGCGCCAGCAGCTTGTATGAGGGGGCGAGGGGCTACACCTTC. It yields the protein CASSLYEGARGYTF.

This clonotype was recorded at least ten times. This chain joins TRBV6-2 or TRBV6-3 and TRBJ2-7; TRBD2 aligns across 10 bases. Germline trimming cut 0 bases from V and 3 bases from J; bases unmatched to any gene: 11. CDR1 is MNHEY and CDR2 is SVGEGT in the germline V gene. CDR3 length: 18 amino acids. The CDR3 DNA reads TGTGCCAGCAGTTACTCGACACTAGCGGGGCACTCCCTCTACGAGCAGTACTTC. This translates into CASSYSTLAGHSLYEQYF.

Note on this clonotype: Relative to the germline gene, one junction end is altered; a read error may explain this. The J gene is TRBJ1-1, the V gene TRBV12-3 or TRBV12-4; no clear D gene. The CDR3 has 14 amino acids. This CDR3 is CASSSSDRNTEACF. The CDR3 DNA sequence: TGTGCCAGCAGTTCCTCAGACCGGAACACTGAAGCTTGCTTT.

This clonotype appeared a few times. The chain links TRBV6-1 to TRBJ2-5; D is unresolved. This CDR3 has 16 residues. V was clipped by 1 base and J by 1 base, with 13 bases between them. The germline gives CDR1 MNHNS, CDR2 SASEGT. The DNA for the CDR3 is TGTGCCAGCAGTGAAGAAGAATTTCGACCCCAAGAGACCCAGTACTTC. As protein: CASSEEEFRPQETQYF.

J is TRBJ1-5 and V is TRBV6-1, with D perhaps matching TRBD1 (5 bases). Germline V gene lookup returns CDR1 MNHNS and CDR2 SASEGT. This CDR3 is 15 amino acids long. Trimming left V 6 bases short and J 1 base short, with 13 bases between. The CDR3 loop is CASSIGPGSNQPQHF. The CDR3 nucleotides are TGTGCCAGCAGCATAGGACCAGGGAGCAATCAGCCCCAGCATTTT.

This clonotype was recorded at least ten times. CDR3 sequence (DNA): TGTGCCAGCAGTTTTCCCTCGGGACAGTATCTCGAGACCCAGTACTTC. This gives the protein CASSFPSGQYLETQYF. The chain is built from TRBV28 and TRBJ2-5; TRBD1 aligns across 7 bases. Germline-derived CDR1 and CDR2 are MDHEN and SYDVKM. V was pared by 3 bases and J by 5 bases, with 12 bases of the junction left unmatched. This CDR3 contains 16 residues.

This clonotype was seen at least ten times. J is TRBJ2-7 and V is TRBV6-2 or TRBV6-3; no clear D. V was clipped by 0 bases and J by 4 bases, with 7 bases between them. This CDR3 region has 13 residues. Germline values: CDR1 MNHEY, CDR2 SVGEGT. CDR3 sequence reads: CASSYSWSYEQYF. The CDR3 coding sequence is TGTGCCAGCAGTTACTCGTGGAGTTACGAGCAGTACTTC.

This clonotype occurred a few times. The chain joins TRBV24-1 to TRBJ2-7; 12 positions agree with TRBD2. V was pared by 2 bases and J by 1 base, with 8 bases of the junction left unmatched. CDR1 and CDR2 (germline): KGHDR, SFDVKD. This CDR3 region has 18 residues. The CDR3 DNA follows: TGTGCCACCAGTGATTGGGGGACTAGCGGGCCTCTTTCCTACGAGCAGTACTTC. The encoded protein is CATSDWGTSGPLSYEQYF.

The chain recombines TRBV6-1 with TRBJ1-1, with no clear D. Trimming pared 2 bases from V and 0 bases from J, leaving 10 bases between. The germline gives CDR1 MNHNS, CDR2 SASEGT. The CDR3 sequence is 15 residues long. DNA of the CDR3: TGTGCCAGCAGTGAAAGGGTGCGCATGAACACTGAAGCTTTCTTT. Encoded protein: CASSERVRMNTEAFF.

In this sample, this clonotype turned up many times. The CDR3 DNA follows: TGTGCCAGCAGCTTGATGGGGGGGCACTACGAGCAGTACTTC. Protein product: CASSLMGGHYEQYF. The V and J genes are TRBV7-9 and TRBJ2-7, with D tentatively TRBD2 (7 bases). Germline CDR1 SEHNR, CDR2 FQNEAQ (reference sequence). V was trimmed by 3 bases and J by 3 bases, leaving 12 bases between them. The CDR3 runs to 14 residues.

The chain is built from TRBV12-3 or TRBV12-4 and TRBJ1-2; D remains unclear. The CDR3 extends over 12 amino acids. With 1 base removed from V and 12 bases from J, the gap between germline ends came to 12 bases. For the CDR3, the DNA is TGTGCCAGCAGTTTAGGGTGGGCACCTGACACCTTC. It is translated as CASSLGWAPDTF.

This clonotype showed up many times. This chain links TRBV6-5 with TRBJ1-5, with TRBD1 identical over 8 bases. Germline V gene sequence: CDR1 MNHEY, CDR2 SVGAGI. The CDR3 consists of 14 residues. V lost 4 bases, J lost 3 bases, and 2 bases stayed unmatched. CDR3 sequence (DNA): TGTGCCAGCAGTTTGCAGGGGGCCAATCAGCCCCAGCATTTT. Its translation is CASSLQGANQPQHF.

The sample holds a few counts of this clonotype. The rearrangement uses TRBV12-3 or TRBV12-4 and TRBJ2-7; perhaps TRBD1 as D (5 bases). This CDR3 is 17 amino acids long. V was trimmed by 6 bases and J by 2 bases, leaving 23 bases between them. CDR3 sequence: CASSPTLTLRGPYEQYF. The CDR3 DNA reads TGTGCCAGCAGCCCTACACTGACACTAAGGGGTCCCTACGAGCAGTACTTC.

This clonotype showed up just a few times. The chain carries TRBV5-1 and TRBJ2-2, with a tentative D call TRBD1 (5 bases). With 4 bases removed from V and 1 base from J, the gap between germline ends came to 14 bases. Germline V lookup: CDR1 SGHRS, CDR2 YFSETQ. This CDR3 is built from 16 residues. The DNA of the CDR3 is TGCGCCAGCAGCCAAATTCTCACAGGGAACACCGGGGAGCTGTTTTTT. Protein sequence: CASSQILTGNTGELFF.

This clonotype was seen a handful of times. The rearrangement links TRBV5-1 to TRBJ2-7; TRBD1 matches at 7 bases. The CDR3 extends over 17 amino acids. The germline gives CDR1 SGHRS, CDR2 YFSETQ. V lost 0 bases and J lost 3; bases outside the gene matches: 12. The CDR3 DNA sequence: TGCGCCAGCAGCTTGGTCGGAGGACAGGCCAGCTACTACGAGCAGTACGTC. Its translation: CASSLVGGQASYYEQYV.

Ten or more counts support this clonotype. The J gene is TRBJ1-5, the V gene TRBV3-1; D gene unclear. V gave up 0 bases and J gave up 3 bases, with 0 bases separating them. The CDR3 is 12 amino acids. CDR1 is LGHDT, CDR2 YNNKEL, per germline (reference sequence). The CDR3: CASSQDNQPQHF. The CDR3 region has the DNA TGTGCCAGCAGCCAAGACAATCAGCCCCAGCATTTT.

This clonotype was observed many times. The chain combines TRBV9 with TRBJ1-3; D unclear. The germline V and J ends were trimmed by 0 bases and 0 bases, with 16 bases remaining between them. CDR3 length equals 18 residues. Germline CDR1 SGDLS, CDR2 YYNGEE. The CDR3 DNA is TGTGCCAGCAGCGTAGACCTTATCGGGGTAGGCTCTGGAAACACCATATATTTT. Residues: CASSVDLIGVGSGNTIYF.

This clonotype was detected only a few times. This chain joins TRBV12-3 or TRBV12-4 and TRBJ2-3, with 9 bases that match TRBD2. V shed 3 bases and J 3 bases; nucleotides not matched to a gene: 7. CDR3 length equals 16 residues. The CDR3 spells CASSLLRGGRTDTQYF. DNA of the CDR3: TGTGCCAGCAGTTTGCTGCGGGGGGGCCGGACAGATACGCAGTATTTT.

This rearrangement joins TRBV7-3 to TRBJ2-2; 11 bases are shared with TRBD1. The CDR3 is 17 residues long. V was clipped by 5 bases and J by 1 base; unmatched bases: 6. Germline CDR1 is SGHTA and CDR2 is FQGTGA. CDR3 residues: CASSPSGQGVNTGELFF. As DNA, the CDR3 is TGTGCCAGCAGCCCCTCGGGACAGGGGGTGAACACCGGGGAGCTGTTTTTT.

CDR3 region: CASSYSSGVNSPLHF. The CDR3 DNA reads as TGTGCCAGCAGTTACTCATCAGGGGTAAATTCACCCCTCCACTTT. The chain employs TRBV6-5 and TRBJ1-6; TRBD1 is a possible D gene (6 bases). V gave up 0 bases and J gave up 7 bases, with 10 bases separating them. The germline gives CDR1 MNHEY, CDR2 SVGAGI. The CDR3 totals 15 residues.

V is TRBV27 and J is TRBJ2-2, with D uncertain. V shed 3 bases and J shed 5 bases, with 13 bases lying between them. This CDR3 has 15 residues. CDR1 and CDR2 (germline): MNHEY, SMNVEV (reference sequence). CDR3 DNA: TGTGCCAGCAGTTTTACCCCCCAGCGAACCGGGGAGCTGTTTTTT. Encoded protein: CASSFTPQRTGELFF.

In this sample, this clonotype turned up once. The chain couples TRBV28 to TRBJ1-5, with TRBD1 identical over 7 bases. The trim removed 4 bases at V and 0 bases at J, leaving 6 bases unmatched. The germline CDR1 and CDR2 sequences are MDHEN and SYDVKM. The CDR3 runs 16 residues. The CDR3, as DNA: TGTGCCAGCAGTTCAACGGACAGGCCTAGCAATCAGCCCCAGCATTTT. Translation gives CASSSTDRPSNQPQHF. Together with reference TRBV28 and TRBJ1-5, the CDR3 gives the full variable domain: DVKVTQSSRYLVKRTGEKVFLECVQDMDHENMFWYRQDPGLGLRLIYFSYDVKMKEKGDIPEGYSVSREKKERFSLILESASTNQTSMYLCASSSTDRPSNQPQHFGDGTRLSIL.

This clonotype was detected only a few times. This chain joins TRBV5-1 and TRBJ1-1; the D is unclear. Germline V gene lookup returns CDR1 SGHRS and CDR2 YFSETQ. There are 15 residues in the CDR3. The ends were cut back, 0 bases at V and 1 base at J, with 10 bases in the middle. The CDR3 sequence is CASSLAWQENTEAFF. The DNA of the CDR3 is TGCGCCAGCAGCTTGGCCTGGCAGGAGAACACTGAAGCTTTCTTT.

Concerning this clonotype itself: This could be a read error, since a much larger clone is one nucleotide away. The V call is TRBV24-1, the J call TRBJ1-3; 8 bases are shared with TRBD1. CDR1 KGHDR and CDR2 SFDVKD come from the germline V gene. The CDR3 is made up of 13 amino acids. CDR3 amino acids: CATSGGTGNTLYF. The CDR3 nucleotides read TGTGCCACCAGTGGCGGGACAGGAAACACCTTATATTTT.

This clonotype was counted a few times. This rearrangement joins TRBV19 to TRBJ1-5, with TRBD1 matching over 9 bases. The trim removed 3 bases at V and 2 bases at J, leaving 5 bases unmatched. From germline, CDR1 is LNHDA and CDR2 SQIVND (reference sequence). The CDR3 consists of 16 residues. CDR3 nucleotides: TGTGCCAGTAGTATCCTGGGACAGGGTCGCAATCAGCCCCAGCATTTT. Its protein product is CASSILGQGRNQPQHF.